Shown below are 10 T cell receptor beta chains from a single sample sequenced in a study of CD8 T cells in Susac syndrome. RNA in amounts of about 0.45 to 1 ug was reverse transcribed with random hexamers. In TCRdb, the immunoSEQ multiplex PCR reads were re-called with MiXCR into one record per CDR3 protein. This sample has 150,000 to 200,000 distinct CDR3 sequences; 93% occur once, and the top ten carry just over 0.13%. Sequencing was done on a sample of CD4+ T cells from PBMCs. Every receptor here comes from a human donor in good health.

J is TRBJ1-1 and V is TRBV6-6; D perhaps matches TRBD1 (5 bases). The CDR3 loop spans 13 amino acids. Per the germline V gene, CDR1 is MNHNY and CDR2 is SVGAGI (reference sequence). V was clipped by 5 bases and J by 7 bases, with 14 bases between them. CDR3 bases: TGTGCCAGCAGTCGGGGGGGAAGAGGTGAAGCTTTCTTT. Its protein product is CASSRGGRGEAFF.

This rearrangement joins TRBV18 to TRBJ2-5; D is undetermined. Trimming removed 2 bases from V and 2 bases from J, with 6 bases in between. The germline V gene has CDR1 KGHSH and CDR2 LQKENI. The CDR3 covers 13 residues. The CDR3 here is CASSPSLQETQYF. CDR3 sequence (DNA): TGTGCCAGCTCACCATCTTTACAAGAGACCCAGTACTTC. The variable domain in full, completed from reference TRBV18 and TRBJ2-5, reads NAGVMQNPRHLVRRRGQEARLRCSPMKGHSHVYWYRQLPEEGLKFMVYLQKENIIDESGMPKERFSAEFPKEGPSILRIQQVVRGDSAAYFCASSPSLQETQYFGPGTRLLVL.

The chain uses TRBV7-8 and TRBJ2-7, with D perhaps assigned TRBD1 or TRBD2 (5 bases each). Germline lookup yields CDR1 SGHVS and CDR2 FQNEAQ. V lost 5 bases to trimming and J lost 2 bases, with 16 bases between them. The CDR3 totals 15 residues. CDR3 DNA: TGTGCCAGCAGCCCGTTTGGGACGGACCCCTACGAGCAGTACTTC. The encoded protein is CASSPFGTDPYEQYF.

V and J are TRBV19 and TRBJ2-2, with a weak D call TRBD1 (6 bases). V was trimmed by 6 bases and J by 5 bases, leaving 10 bases between them. The CDR3 totals 13 residues. Germline loops: CDR1 LNHDA, CDR2 SQIVND (reference sequence). The CDR3 sequence is CASSTQGTGELFF. The CDR3 DNA follows: TGTGCCAGTAGCACACAGGGTACCGGGGAGCTGTTTTTT.

J is TRBJ1-1 and V is TRBV9; D possibly corresponds to TRBD1 (6 bases). CDR3 length equals 15 residues. The V end lost 4 bases, the J end lost 1 base, and 14 bases lay between the germline ends. CDR1 SGDLS and CDR2 YYNGEE come from the germline V gene. The CDR3 nucleotides read TGTGCCAGCAGCCCCGAGGGACAACCGAACACTGAAGCTTTCTTT. Protein: CASSPEGQPNTEAFF. Drawing the rest from reference TRBV9 and TRBJ1-1, the complete variable domain is DSGVTQTPKHLITATGQRVTLRCSPRSGDLSVYWYQQSLDQGLQFLIQYYNGEERAKGNILERFSAQQFPDLHSELNLSSLELGDSALYFCASSPEGQPNTEAFFGQGTRLTVV.

This clonotype was detected once. J is TRBJ2-7 and V is TRBV28, with 7 bases aligning to TRBD1. Unmatched junction bases numbered 7, after V lost 2 bases and J lost 6 bases. CDR1 is MDHEN, CDR2 SYDVKM, per germline. CDR3 length equals 14 residues. The DNA for the CDR3 is TGTGCCAGCAGTTTAGGGGGTAGGACAGGCGAGCAGTACTTC. As protein: CASSLGGRTGEQYF.

The J gene is TRBJ1-1, the V gene TRBV4-1; no clear D gene. The V end lost 4 bases, the J end lost 3 bases, and 6 bases lay between the germline ends. Germline CDR1 MGHRA, CDR2 YSYEKL. This CDR3 spans 12 amino acids. The DNA of the CDR3 is TGCGCCAGCAGCCGGCGGGACACTGAAGCTTTCTTT. As protein: CASSRRDTEAFF.

The chain employs TRBV9 and TRBJ2-1; TRBD2 aligns across 12 bases. Trimming at V came to 3 bases and at J to 7 bases, leaving 5 bases not matched to a gene. Germline assignment: CDR1 SGDLS and CDR2 YYNGEE. CDR3 length: 15 amino acids. The CDR3 sequence is CASSAGTSGPNEQFF. DNA for the CDR3: TGTGCCAGCAGCGCCGGGACTAGCGGGCCTAATGAGCAGTTCTTC. Full variable domain (remainder filled in from reference TRBV9 and TRBJ2-1): DSGVTQTPKHLITATGQRVTLRCSPRSGDLSVYWYQQSLDQGLQFLIQYYNGEERAKGNILERFSAQQFPDLHSELNLSSLELGDSALYFCASSAGTSGPNEQFFGPGTRLTVL.

J is TRBJ2-1 and V is TRBV29-1; D perhaps matches TRBD1 (5 bases). V lost 4 bases to trimming and J lost 6 bases, with 7 bases between them. Germline values: CDR1 SQVTM, CDR2 ANQGSEA. The length of the CDR3 is 11 residues. CDR3 nucleotide sequence: TGCAGCGTTGGCAGGGCCAATGAGCAGTTCTTC. Translating it yields CSVGRANEQFF.

The CDR3 reads CASTRGALYGYTF. The CDR3 DNA follows: TGTGCCAGCACCCGCGGAGCTCTCTATGGCTACACCTTC. The V gene is TRBV6-2 or TRBV6-3, the J gene TRBJ1-2; no firm D call. The germline gives CDR1 MNHEY, CDR2 SVGEGT. V lost 7 bases and J lost 4, with 13 bases in between. This CDR3 contains 13 residues.